Each of the 27 T cell receptor beta chains below was sequenced from the same sample in a study of HIV-infected patients and healthy controls. All unsorted peripheral T cells were captured because whole blood was used without fractionation. Alpha and beta constant-region primers primed reverse transcription of approximately 500 ng RNA. Using multiplexing indices, alpha and beta chain libraries were generated apart by chain-specific third strand synthesis. TCRdb ran MiXCR on the 5' RACE reads and lists one entry per CDR3 protein. The sample consists of thousands of distinct CDR3 sequences, approximately 5% of them appearing once. The specimen was blood. The receptor source for this set is an adult in good health.

The rearrangement links TRBV19 to TRBJ2-1; weak D call: TRBD2 (6 bases). V lost 0 bases to trimming and J lost 2 bases, with 8 bases between them. The germline V gene encodes CDR1 LNHDA and CDR2 SQIVND (reference sequence). This CDR3 has 15 residues. DNA for the CDR3: TGTGCCAGTAGTATAGACGGGAGAACCTACAATGAGCAGTTCTTC. Translating it yields CASSIDGRTYNEQFF.

The genes are TRBV7-9 and TRBJ2-3, with a possible D match to TRBD1 (5 bases). The CDR3 totals 17 residues. Germline CDR1 is SEHNR and CDR2 is FQNEAQ (reference sequence). V gave up 5 bases and J gave up 5 bases, with 23 bases separating them. This CDR3 reads CASSPPPSTDTRDTQYF. DNA for the CDR3: TGTGCCAGCAGCCCCCCACCATCCACGGACACACGAGATACGCAGTATTTT.

Ten or more counts support this clonotype. The rearrangement links TRBV20-1 to TRBJ2-1; D is perhaps TRBD2 (5 bases). The V and J ends lost 1 base and 3 bases respectively, with 16 bases between them. Germline values: CDR1 DFQATT, CDR2 SNEGSKA (reference sequence). CDR3 length: 16 residues. CDR3 protein: CSARGAGGDLYNEQFF. DNA of the CDR3: TGCAGTGCTAGAGGTGCAGGAGGCGACCTCTACAATGAGCAGTTCTTC.

By frequency in the sample, this clonotype is medium-sized. J is TRBJ2-1 and V is TRBV30; D ambiguous. V was cut by 2 bases and J by 0 bases, with 8 bases left in between. Germline V gene sequence: CDR1 GTSNPN, CDR2 SVGIG (reference sequence). The CDR3 loop spans 14 amino acids. This chain's CDR3 is CAWSLIFSYNEQFF. CDR3 sequence (DNA): TGTGCCTGGAGTCTGATTTTCTCCTACAATGAGCAGTTCTTC.

This clonotype ranks as medium-sized (0.01 to 0.1%). The genes are TRBV6-5 and TRBJ2-7; 9 bases fit TRBD1. This CDR3 comprises 14 residues. J gave up 0 bases and V 6 bases, and 3 bases lay outside the gene matches. The germline gives CDR1 MNHEY, CDR2 SVGAGI. This chain's CDR3 is CASRWDRVSYEQYF. CDR3 bases: TGTGCCAGCAGATGGGACAGGGTCTCCTACGAGCAGTACTTC.

The sample holds many counts of this clonotype. The chain couples TRBV7-2 to TRBJ2-1; D unclear. CDR3 length: 15 residues. Trimming pared 2 bases from V and 1 base from J, leaving 9 bases between. Germline V CDR1 and CDR2: SGHTA, FQGNSA. The CDR3 bases are TGTGCCAGCAGCTTATTGGACCTATCCTACAATGAGCAGTTCTTC. This codes for CASSLLDLSYNEQFF.

This sequence joins TRBV28 and TRBJ2-5, with 8 bases fitting TRBD1. The V segment lost 6 bases and the J segment 2 bases; nucleotides outside the gene matches: 8. CDR1 and CDR2 (germline): MDHEN, SYDVKM. This CDR3 contains 15 residues. CDR3 nucleotides: TGTGCCAGCAGCCCCGACAGGGGTTTTCAAGAGACCCAGTACTTC. Encoded protein: CASSPDRGFQETQYF.

In its sample, this clonotype ranks as medium-sized. The chain joins TRBV12-3 or TRBV12-4 to TRBJ2-3; maybe TRBD2 (6 bases). This CDR3 comprises 14 residues. Trimming stripped 8 bases from V and 2 bases from J, with 14 bases between. The CDR3 protein is CASLDYSPTDTQYF. The CDR3 nucleotides read TGTGCCAGCTTGGACTACTCCCCCACAGATACGCAGTATTTT.

This clonotype is deemed medium-sized. The chain recombines TRBV10-3 with TRBJ1-5; a possible D gene is TRBD1 (6 bases). Germline V gene lookup returns CDR1 ENHRY and CDR2 SYGVKD. CDR3 length: 14 residues. Deletions cut 4 bases from V and 5 bases from J, with 12 bases between. CDR3 loop: CAISARGAYQPQHF. The DNA for the CDR3 is TGTGCCATCAGTGCACGGGGGGCGTATCAGCCCCAGCATTTT.

The table lists this clonotype with many counts. The chain recombines TRBV6-5 with TRBJ1-1; no clear D. V lost 6 bases and J 4 bases, leaving 9 bases between the germline ends. Germline V gene lookup returns CDR1 MNHEY and CDR2 SVGAGI. The CDR3 is made up of 12 amino acids. CDR3 residues: CASRSSFTEAFF. The CDR3 coding sequence is TGTGCCAGCAGGAGCAGCTTCACTGAAGCTTTCTTT.

By sample share, this clonotype is medium-sized. This rearrangement joins TRBV12-3 or TRBV12-4 to TRBJ2-4; D is ambiguous. CDR3 length: 12 residues. Trimming pared 8 bases from V and 0 bases from J, leaving 5 bases between. DNA of the CDR3: TGTGCCAGCGGAGTAGCCAAAAACATTCAGTACTTC. Translating it yields CASGVAKNIQYF.

This clonotype is labeled as medium-sized (0.01 to 0.1%). One junction end disagrees with the germline gene, perhaps due to a read error. The chain has TRBV2 and TRBJ2-3, with D possibly TRBD1 on 6 matching bases. CDR1 and CDR2 (germline): SNHLY, FYNNEI. CDR3 size: 15 residues. CDR3 sequence reads: CASIERRPQGDTQYF. In DNA form, the CDR3 reads TGTGCCAGCATTGAACGACGCCCACAGGGAGATACGCAGTATTTT.

This clonotype counts as medium-sized. The chain links TRBV7-8 to TRBJ2-7; D remains unclear. The CDR3 sequence is 13 residues long. CDR1 is SGHVS, CDR2 FQNEAQ, per germline. V was cut by 8 bases and J by 7 bases, with 18 bases left in between. The CDR3: CASGGSAVGEQYF. The CDR3 coding sequence is TGTGCCAGCGGTGGGTCTGCCGTGGGAGAGCAGTACTTC. Based on the CDR3 plus reference TRBV7-8 and TRBJ2-7, the full variable domain is GAGVSQSPRYKVAKRGQDVALRCDPISGHVSLFWYQQALGQGPEFLTYFQNEAQLDKSGLPSDRFFAERPEGSVSTLKIQRTQQEDSAVYLCASGGSAVGEQYFGPGTRLTVT.

By share, this clonotype counts as medium-sized (0.01 to 0.1%). V gene TRBV7-2 combines with J gene TRBJ1-1; 9 bases agree with TRBD1. Germline V gene data show CDR1 as SGHTA and CDR2 as FQGNSA. This CDR3 is built from 15 residues. Trimming took 5 bases from V and 4 from J; bases not matched to a gene: 8. Written as DNA, the CDR3 is TGTGCCAGCAGCGTCAACAGGGGGCGGCTCACTGAAGCTTTCTTT. This gives the protein CASSVNRGRLTEAFF.

By proportion, this clonotype is medium-sized (0.01 to 0.1%). The chain combines TRBV10-3 with TRBJ1-1, with TRBD1 as a possible D gene (5 bases). V was shortened by 3 bases and J by 4 bases, with 15 bases between the two germline ends. The CDR3 has 15 amino acids. Germline CDR1 is ENHRY and CDR2 is SYGVKD. The DNA for the CDR3 is TGTGCCATCAGTGATCGTGGGCTAGGGGCCACTGAAGCTTTCTTT. The encoded protein is CAISDRGLGATEAFF.

This clonotype rates as medium-sized. The genes are TRBV7-2 and TRBJ2-5, with 7 nucleotides matching TRBD2. The CDR3 has 16 residues. The junction had 7 bases not matched to a gene; V was cut back by 2 bases and J by 1 base. Germline V gene sequence: CDR1 SGHTA, CDR2 FQGNSA. The CDR3 region has the DNA TGTGCCAGCAGCTTAACCGGGAGGCGGGGCCAAGAGACCCAGTACTTC. This codes for CASSLTGRRGQETQYF.

This clonotype was counted many times. The CDR3 nucleotides read TGTGCCTCCAATAACGACGTCTCCTACAATGAGCAGTTCTTC. Protein: CASNNDVSYNEQFF. The chain couples TRBV10-3 to TRBJ2-1; no reliable D call. V lost 11 bases, J lost 0 bases, and 14 bases lay in between. The germline CDR1 and CDR2 sequences are ENHRY and SYGVKD. There are 14 residues in the CDR3.

The chain carries TRBV20-1 and TRBJ2-3, with TRBD2 matching 8 bases. The CDR3 has 15 residues. The junction had 11 bases not matched to a gene; V was cut back by 5 bases and J by 4 bases. Germline V CDR1 and CDR2: DFQATT, SNEGSKA (reference sequence). CDR3 coding DNA: TGCAGTGCTGGAAGACTAGCGATGCTAGCAGATACGCAGTATTTT. Translating gives CSAGRLAMLADTQYF.

This clonotype is medium-sized in the sample. One end of the junction does not line up with germline, which may come from a read error. The chain has TRBV7-2 and TRBJ1-2, with D unclear. The V gene's germline CDR1 is SGHTA and CDR2 FQGNSA. The CDR3 has 12 amino acids. The CDR3 is CASRFTNYGYTF. For the CDR3, the DNA is TGTGCCAGCCGCTTTACTAACTATGGCTACACCTTC.

Many counts were recorded for this clonotype. The genes are TRBV7-2 and TRBJ1-6; no reliable D call. The V end was cut by 3 bases, the J end by 0 bases, with 6 bases between. The germline V gene has CDR1 SGHTA and CDR2 FQGNSA. This CDR3 contains 15 residues. Written as DNA, the CDR3 is TGTGCCAGCAGCTTTGGACTCTCCTATAATTCACCCCTCCACTTT. Its protein product is CASSFGLSYNSPLHF.

By sample share, this clonotype is medium-sized. The rearrangement joins TRBV6-6 to TRBJ2-5; weak D call: TRBD1 (5 bases). Per germline, CDR1 MNHNY and CDR2 SVGAGI (reference sequence). This CDR3 has 11 residues. Trimming cost V 8 bases and J 7 bases, with 11 bases left between them. CDR3 sequence reads: CASGQGGTQYF. CDR3 nucleotides: TGTGCCAGCGGTCAGGGCGGGACCCAGTACTTC.

This clonotype counts as medium-sized (0.01 to 0.1%). V and J are TRBV24-1 and TRBJ2-1; 7 bases are a match to TRBD2. Germline V lookup: CDR1 KGHDR, CDR2 SFDVKD. This CDR3 is 18 amino acids long. V shed 5 bases, J shed 3 bases, and the junction held 15 bases outside the gene matches. CDR3 bases: TGTGCCACCAGTGCCCCTAAACAATTAGCGGGCGTCTACAATGAGCAGTTCTTC. It codes for CATSAPKQLAGVYNEQFF.

This clonotype was seen a handful of times. This chain links TRBV29-1 with TRBJ2-6; D possibly corresponds to TRBD1 (5 bases). The CDR3 length is 15 residues. The germline V gene encodes CDR1 SQVTM and CDR2 ANQGSEA. The germline V and J ends were trimmed by 1 base and 2 bases, with 9 bases remaining between them. The CDR3 reads CSVEGGDAGANVLTF. Here the CDR3 DNA reads TGCAGCGTTGAAGGGGGCGATGCTGGGGCCAACGTCCTGACTTTC.

This clonotype rates as medium-sized. This chain joins TRBV3-1 and TRBJ1-3; no definite D call. Trimming cost V 0 bases and J 0 bases, with 6 bases left between them. The CDR3 has 15 amino acids. The germline V gene encodes CDR1 LGHDT and CDR2 YNNKEL (reference sequence). The CDR3, as DNA: TGTGCCAGCAGCCAAGATAGCAGCTCTGGAAACACCATATATTTT. As protein: CASSQDSSSGNTIYF.

The chain recombines TRBV7-2 with TRBJ1-1; no definite D call. The germline V gene has CDR1 SGHTA and CDR2 FQGNSA. The CDR3 loop spans 11 amino acids. V was pared by 4 bases and J by 11 bases, with 11 bases between. CDR3: CASSSPLLAFF. The DNA for the CDR3 is TGTGCCAGCAGCTCCCCTTTGTTGGCTTTCTTT.

This clonotype is deemed medium-sized. V gene TRBV7-3 combines with J gene TRBJ2-3, with 8 nucleotides matching TRBD2. V lost 5 bases and J lost 1; bases outside the gene matches: 11. CDR3 length: 17 residues. Germline loops: CDR1 SGHTA, CDR2 FQGTGA. CDR3 coding DNA: TGTGCCAGCAGCCAATCTGCGGGGGGCGGAGGCACAGATACGCAGTATTTT. Protein product: CASSQSAGGGGTDTQYF.

The table lists this clonotype with many counts. V gene TRBV25-1 combines with J gene TRBJ1-3; weak D call: TRBD1 (6 bases). V lost 7 bases, J lost 2 bases, and 9 bases lay in between. This CDR3 has 13 residues. The germline CDR1 and CDR2 sequences are MGHDK and SYGVNS. The CDR3 region is CASTRTAGNTIYF. CDR3 bases: TGTGCCAGCACCCGGACAGCTGGAAACACCATATATTTT.